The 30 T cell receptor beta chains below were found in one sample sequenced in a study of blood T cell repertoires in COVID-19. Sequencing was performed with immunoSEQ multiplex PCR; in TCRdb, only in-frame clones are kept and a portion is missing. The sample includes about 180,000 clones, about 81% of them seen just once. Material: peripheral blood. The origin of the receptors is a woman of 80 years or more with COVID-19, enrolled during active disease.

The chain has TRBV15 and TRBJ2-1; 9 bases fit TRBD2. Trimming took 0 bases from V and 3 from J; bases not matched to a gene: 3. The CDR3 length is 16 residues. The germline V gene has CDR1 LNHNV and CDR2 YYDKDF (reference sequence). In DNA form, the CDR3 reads TGTGCCACCAGCAGAGATCTAGCGGGGCGCTACAATGAGCAGTTCTTC. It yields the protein CATSRDLAGRYNEQFF.

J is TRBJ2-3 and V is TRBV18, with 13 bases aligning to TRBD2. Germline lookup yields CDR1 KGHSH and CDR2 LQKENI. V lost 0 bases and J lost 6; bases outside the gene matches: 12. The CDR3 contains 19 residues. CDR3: CASSPPRTSGSSGVDTQYF. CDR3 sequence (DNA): TGTGCCAGCTCACCACCTCGGACTAGCGGGAGTAGTGGAGTGGATACGCAGTATTTT.

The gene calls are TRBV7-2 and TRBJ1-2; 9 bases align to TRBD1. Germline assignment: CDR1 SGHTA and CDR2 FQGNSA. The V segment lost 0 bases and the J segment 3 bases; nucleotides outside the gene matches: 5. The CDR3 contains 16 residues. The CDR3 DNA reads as TGTGCCAGCAGCTTAGCCGCCGGGACAGGGCACTATGGCTACACCTTC. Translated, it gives CASSLAAGTGHYGYTF.

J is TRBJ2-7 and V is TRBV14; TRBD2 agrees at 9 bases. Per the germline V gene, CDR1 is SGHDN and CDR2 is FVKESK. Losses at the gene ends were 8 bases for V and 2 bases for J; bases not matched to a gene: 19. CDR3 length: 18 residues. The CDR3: CASPIWVGKLAGPYEQYF. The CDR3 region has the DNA TGTGCCAGCCCGATATGGGTGGGTAAACTAGCGGGCCCCTACGAGCAGTACTTC.

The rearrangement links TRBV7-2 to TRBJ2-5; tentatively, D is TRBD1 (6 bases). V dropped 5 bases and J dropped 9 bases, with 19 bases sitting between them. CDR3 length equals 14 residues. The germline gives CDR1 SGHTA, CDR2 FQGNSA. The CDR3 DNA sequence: TGTGCCAGCAGCCTCAGAGGCAGGGGAGACGCCCAGTACTTC. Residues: CASSLRGRGDAQYF.

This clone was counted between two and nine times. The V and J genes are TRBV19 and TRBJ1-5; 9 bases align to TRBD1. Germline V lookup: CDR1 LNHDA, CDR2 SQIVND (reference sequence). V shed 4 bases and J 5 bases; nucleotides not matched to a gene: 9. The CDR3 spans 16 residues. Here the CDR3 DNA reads TGTGCCAGTAGTAATACGGGACAGGGAGGCGATCAGCCCCAGCATTTT. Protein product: CASSNTGQGGDQPQHF. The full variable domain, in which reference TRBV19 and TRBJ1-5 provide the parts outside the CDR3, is DGGITQSPKYLFRKEGQNVTLSCEQNLNHDAMYWYRQDPGQGLRLIYYSQIVNDFQKGDIAEGYSVSREKKESFPLTVTSAQKNPTAFYLCASSNTGQGGDQPQHFGDGTRLSIL.

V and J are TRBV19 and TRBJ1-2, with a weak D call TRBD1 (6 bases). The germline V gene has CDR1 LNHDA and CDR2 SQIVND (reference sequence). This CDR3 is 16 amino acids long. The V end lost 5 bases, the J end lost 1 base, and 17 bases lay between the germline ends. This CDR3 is CASSDGQTFVNYGYTF. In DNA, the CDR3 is TGTGCCAGTAGTGACGGACAGACTTTCGTTAACTATGGCTACACCTTC. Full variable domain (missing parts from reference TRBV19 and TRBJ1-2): DGGITQSPKYLFRKEGQNVTLSCEQNLNHDAMYWYRQDPGQGLRLIYYSQIVNDFQKGDIAEGYSVSREKKESFPLTVTSAQKNPTAFYLCASSDGQTFVNYGYTFGSGTRLTVV.

CDR3 in DNA: TGTGCCAGCAGTTACCAGGGCAACAATGAGCAGTTCTTC. It yields the protein CASSYQGNNEQFF. The V gene is TRBV6-5, the J gene TRBJ2-1; D is possibly TRBD1 (5 bases). V dropped 2 bases and J dropped 5 bases, with 7 bases sitting between them. The germline V gene has CDR1 MNHEY and CDR2 SVGAGI. CDR3 length: 13 residues.

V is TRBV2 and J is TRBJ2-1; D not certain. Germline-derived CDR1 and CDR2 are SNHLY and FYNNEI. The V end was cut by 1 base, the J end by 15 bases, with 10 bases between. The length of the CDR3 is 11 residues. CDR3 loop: CASSEDPTRFF. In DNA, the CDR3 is TGTGCCAGCAGTGAAGACCCCACGAGGTTCTTC. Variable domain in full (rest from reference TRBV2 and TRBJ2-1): EPEVTQTPSHQVTQMGQEVILRCVPISNHLYFYWYRQILGQKVEFLVSFYNNEISEKSEIFDDQFSVERPDGSNFTLKIRSTKLEDSAMYFCASSEDPTRFFGPGTRLTVL.

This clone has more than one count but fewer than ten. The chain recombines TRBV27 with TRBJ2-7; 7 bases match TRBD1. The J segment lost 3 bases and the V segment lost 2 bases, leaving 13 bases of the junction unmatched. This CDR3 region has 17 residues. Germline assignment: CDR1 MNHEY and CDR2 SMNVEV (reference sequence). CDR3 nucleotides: TGTGCCAGCAGTTTACCAAGGACCGGGACAGAGATCTACGAGCAGTACTTC. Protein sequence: CASSLPRTGTEIYEQYF.

CDR3 residues: CASSARTSGGPQYF. The CDR3 DNA sequence: TGTGCCAGCAGCGCGCGGACTAGCGGGGGTCCGCAGTACTTC. This sequence joins TRBV11-2 and TRBJ2-7; TRBD2 aligns across 13 bases. The length of the CDR3 is 14 residues. The V and J ends lost 5 bases and 9 bases, in that order; junction bases with no gene match: 7. CDR1 is SGHAT and CDR2 is FQNNGV in the germline V gene. Based on the CDR3 plus reference TRBV11-2 and TRBJ2-7, the full variable domain is EAGVAQSPRYKIIEKRQSVAFWCNPISGHATLYWYQQILGQGPKLLIQFQNNGVVDDSQLPKDRFSAERLKGVDSTLKIQPAKLEDSAVYLCASSARTSGGPQYFGPGTRLTVT.

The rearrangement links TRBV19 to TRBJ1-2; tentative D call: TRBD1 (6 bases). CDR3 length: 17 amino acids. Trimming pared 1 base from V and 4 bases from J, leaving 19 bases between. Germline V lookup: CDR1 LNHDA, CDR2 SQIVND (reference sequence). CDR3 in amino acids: CASSIGPGTLYGYGYTF. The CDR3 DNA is TGTGCCAGTAGTATAGGCCCCGGGACACTCTACGGCTATGGCTACACCTTC.

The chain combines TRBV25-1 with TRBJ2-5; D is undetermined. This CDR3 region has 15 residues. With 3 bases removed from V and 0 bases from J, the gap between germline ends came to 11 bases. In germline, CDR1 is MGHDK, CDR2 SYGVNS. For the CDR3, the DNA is TGTGCCAGCAGTGAGGGTAGGCTAGACCAAGAGACCCAGTACTTC. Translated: CASSEGRLDQETQYF.

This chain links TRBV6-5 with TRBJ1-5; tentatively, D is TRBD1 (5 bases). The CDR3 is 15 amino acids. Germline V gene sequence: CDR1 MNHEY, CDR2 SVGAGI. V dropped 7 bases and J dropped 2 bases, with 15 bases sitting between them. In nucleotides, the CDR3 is TGTGCCAGCACTCAAGGGGTCGGTGGCAATCAGCCCCAGCATTTT. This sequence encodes CASTQGVGGNQPQHF.

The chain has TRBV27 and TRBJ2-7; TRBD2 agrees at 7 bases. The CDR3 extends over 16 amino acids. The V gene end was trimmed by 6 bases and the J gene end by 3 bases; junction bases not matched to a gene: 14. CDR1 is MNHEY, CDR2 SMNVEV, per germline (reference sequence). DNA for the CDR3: TGTGCCAGCAGCAGGCTACCTCCTAGGGAGGGCTACGAGCAGTACTTC. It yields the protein CASSRLPPREGYEQYF.

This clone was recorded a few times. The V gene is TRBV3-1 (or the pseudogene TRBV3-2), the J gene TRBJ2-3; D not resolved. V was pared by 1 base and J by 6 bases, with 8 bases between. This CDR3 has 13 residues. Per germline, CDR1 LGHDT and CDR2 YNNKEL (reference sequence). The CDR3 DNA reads TGTGCCAGCAGCCAAGGACTGAGCGATACGCAGTATTTT. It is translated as CASSQGLSDTQYF.

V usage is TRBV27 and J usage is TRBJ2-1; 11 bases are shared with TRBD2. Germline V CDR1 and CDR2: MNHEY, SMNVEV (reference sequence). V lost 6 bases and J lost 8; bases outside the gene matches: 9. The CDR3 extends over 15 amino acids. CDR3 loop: CASSVSGRAIDEQFF. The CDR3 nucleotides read TGTGCCAGCAGCGTTAGCGGGAGGGCCATAGATGAGCAGTTCTTC.

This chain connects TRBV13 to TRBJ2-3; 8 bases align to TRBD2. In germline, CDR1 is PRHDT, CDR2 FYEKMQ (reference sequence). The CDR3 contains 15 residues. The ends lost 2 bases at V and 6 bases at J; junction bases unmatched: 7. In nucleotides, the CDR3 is TGTGCCAGCAGCTTAAGAATAGCGGGGTTGGATACGCAGTATTTT. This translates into CASSLRIAGLDTQYF.

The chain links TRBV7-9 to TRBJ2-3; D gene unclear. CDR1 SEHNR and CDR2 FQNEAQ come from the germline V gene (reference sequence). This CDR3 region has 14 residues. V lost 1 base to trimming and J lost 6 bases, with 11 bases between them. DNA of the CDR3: TGTGCCAGCAGCTTAGAGCCAGGCCCCGATACGCAGTATTTT. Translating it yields CASSLEPGPDTQYF.

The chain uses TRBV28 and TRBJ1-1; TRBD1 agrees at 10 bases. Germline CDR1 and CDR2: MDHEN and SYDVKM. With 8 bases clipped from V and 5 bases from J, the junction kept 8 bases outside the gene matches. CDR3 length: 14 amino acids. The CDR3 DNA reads TGTGCCAGCTCAAGTGGGACAGGGGAGACTGAAGCTTTCTTT. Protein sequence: CASSSGTGETEAFF.

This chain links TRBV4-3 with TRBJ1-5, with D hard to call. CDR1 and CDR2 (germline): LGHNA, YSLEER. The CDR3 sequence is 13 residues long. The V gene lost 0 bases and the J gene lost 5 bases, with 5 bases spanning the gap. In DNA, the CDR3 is TGCGCCAGCAGCCAAGACCCCGATCAGCCCCAGCATTTT. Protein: CASSQDPDQPQHF.

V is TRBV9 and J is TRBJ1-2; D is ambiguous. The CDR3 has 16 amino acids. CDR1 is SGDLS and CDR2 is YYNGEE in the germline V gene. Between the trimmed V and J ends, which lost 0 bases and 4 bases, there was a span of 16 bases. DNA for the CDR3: TGTGCCAGCAGCGTAGACGACTCTATGGTGGGCTATGGCTACACCTTC. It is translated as CASSVDDSMVGYGYTF. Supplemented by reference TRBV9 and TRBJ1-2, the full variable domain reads DSGVTQTPKHLITATGQRVTLRCSPRSGDLSVYWYQQSLDQGLQFLIQYYNGEERAKGNILERFSAQQFPDLHSELNLSSLELGDSALYFCASSVDDSMVGYGYTFGSGTRLTVV.

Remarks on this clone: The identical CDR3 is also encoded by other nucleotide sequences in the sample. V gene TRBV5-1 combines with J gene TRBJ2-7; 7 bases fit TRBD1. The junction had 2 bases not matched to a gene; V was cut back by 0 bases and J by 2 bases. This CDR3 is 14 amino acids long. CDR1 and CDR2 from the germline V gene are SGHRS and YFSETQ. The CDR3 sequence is CASSLDRGTYEQYF. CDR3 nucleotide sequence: TGCGCCAGCAGCTTGGACAGGGGAACCTACGAGCAGTACTTC.

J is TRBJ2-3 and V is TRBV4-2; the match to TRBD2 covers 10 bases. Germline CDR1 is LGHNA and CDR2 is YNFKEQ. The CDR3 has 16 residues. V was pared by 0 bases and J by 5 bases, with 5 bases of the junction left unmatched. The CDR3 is CASSQELAGREDTQYF. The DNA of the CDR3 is TGTGCCAGCAGCCAAGAACTAGCGGGGAGGGAAGATACGCAGTATTTT.

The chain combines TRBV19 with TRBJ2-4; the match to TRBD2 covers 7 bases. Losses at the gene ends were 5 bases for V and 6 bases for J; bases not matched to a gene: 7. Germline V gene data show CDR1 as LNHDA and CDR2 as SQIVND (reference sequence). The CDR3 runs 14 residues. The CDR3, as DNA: TGTGCCAGTAGTCCGCGGGGGAGTCTAAACATTCAGTACTTC. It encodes CASSPRGSLNIQYF.

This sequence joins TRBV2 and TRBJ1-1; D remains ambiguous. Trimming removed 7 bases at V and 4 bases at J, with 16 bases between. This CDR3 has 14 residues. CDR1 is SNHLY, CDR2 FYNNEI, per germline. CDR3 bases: TGTGCCAGCACCACGCTCGGGAGGGCCACTGAAGCTTTCTTT. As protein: CASTTLGRATEAFF.

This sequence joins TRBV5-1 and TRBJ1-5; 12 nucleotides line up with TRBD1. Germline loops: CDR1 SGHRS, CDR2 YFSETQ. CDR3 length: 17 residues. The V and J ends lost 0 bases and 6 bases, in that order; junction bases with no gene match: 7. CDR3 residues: CASSLDGTGGAGQPQHF. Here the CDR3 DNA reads TGCGCCAGCAGCTTGGATGGGACAGGGGGCGCGGGTCAGCCCCAGCATTTT.

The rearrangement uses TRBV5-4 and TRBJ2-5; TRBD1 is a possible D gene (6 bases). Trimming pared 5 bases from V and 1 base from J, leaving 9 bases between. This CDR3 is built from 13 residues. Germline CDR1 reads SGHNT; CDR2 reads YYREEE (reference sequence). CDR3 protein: CASRRQVQETQYF. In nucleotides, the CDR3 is TGTGCCAGCAGGAGACAGGTCCAAGAGACCCAGTACTTC.

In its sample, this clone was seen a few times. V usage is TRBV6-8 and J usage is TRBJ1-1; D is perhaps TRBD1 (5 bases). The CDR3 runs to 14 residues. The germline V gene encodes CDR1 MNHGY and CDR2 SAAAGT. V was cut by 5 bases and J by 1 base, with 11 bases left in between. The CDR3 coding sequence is TGTGCCAGCAGTCCGACCCAGGGGAACACTGAAGCTTTCTTT. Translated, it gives CASSPTQGNTEAFF.

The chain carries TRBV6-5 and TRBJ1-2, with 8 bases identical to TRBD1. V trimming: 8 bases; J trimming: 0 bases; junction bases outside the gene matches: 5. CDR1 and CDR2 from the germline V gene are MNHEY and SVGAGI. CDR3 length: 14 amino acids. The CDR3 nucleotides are TGTGCCAGCGCACGGGACAGGTCTAACTATGGCTACACCTTC. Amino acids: CASARDRSNYGYTF.